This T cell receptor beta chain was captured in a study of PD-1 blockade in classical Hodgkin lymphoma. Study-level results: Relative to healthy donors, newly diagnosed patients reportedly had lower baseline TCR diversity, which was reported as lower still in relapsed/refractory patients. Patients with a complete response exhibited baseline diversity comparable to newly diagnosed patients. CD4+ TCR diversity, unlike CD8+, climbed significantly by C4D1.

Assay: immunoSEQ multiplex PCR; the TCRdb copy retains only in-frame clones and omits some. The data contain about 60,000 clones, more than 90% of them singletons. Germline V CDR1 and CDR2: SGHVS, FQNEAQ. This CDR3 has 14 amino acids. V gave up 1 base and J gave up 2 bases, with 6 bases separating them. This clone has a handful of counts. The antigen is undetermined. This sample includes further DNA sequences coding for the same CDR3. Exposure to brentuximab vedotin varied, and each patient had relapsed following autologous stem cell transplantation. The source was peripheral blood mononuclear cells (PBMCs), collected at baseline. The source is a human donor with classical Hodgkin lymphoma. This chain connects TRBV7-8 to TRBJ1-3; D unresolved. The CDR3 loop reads CASSLGTTGNTIYF. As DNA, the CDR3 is TGTGCCAGCAGCTTAGGCACGACTGGAAACACCATATATTTT.